This section outlines one T cell receptor (beta chain) sequence together with its context. The clone's antigen remains unknown. The sample holds no much larger clone one base away, and base qualities are not on file. These data belong to a study of blood T cell repertoires in COVID-19 (dated by TCRdb to 2018 to 2021). Broadly, across the study: Collaborator samples came from the United States, Italy and Spain and covered acute and convalescent phases of COVID-19. The prospective study material was composed of cDNA or gDNA derived from T cells, B-cell-depleted T cells, or PBMCs. The dataset comprised deeply sampled blood TCRbeta repertoires from subjects exposed to, actively infected with, or recovered from COVID-19. The repertoires were released in a freely available public database intended as a resource for research on the immune response to SARS-CoV-2. The samples were drawn from the first 160 participants of the ongoing ImmuneRACE study and from 950 to 1,500 subjects provided by 6 global collaborators. A de-identified subject ID, COVID-19 status, age in years and sex were almost always included in the sample metadata. Where available, HLA class I and class II types were taken from metadata supplied by the sample provider and were not determined by assay-based typing. Results and caveats for the whole study, not just this receptor: Clinical and demographic metadata were provided uncurated, with the amount varying by source and participant.

Collaborating institutions collected whole blood in K2EDTA tubes following their own protocols. Collaborator samples were shipped for TCRbeta analysis as frozen whole blood, isolated PBMCs, or DNA extracted from either sample type. TCRbeta CDR3 regions were amplified from genomic DNA using the immunoSEQ Assay, a bias-controlled multiplex PCR. Turning to the authors' computational methods: The number of nucleated cells in each sample was estimated by amplification of reference gene primers within the assay. Sequence reads were collapsed and filtered to measure the absolute abundance of every unique TCRbeta CDR3 rearrangement. For each sample, productive Simpson clonality was calculated by taking the square root of Simpson's diversity index across productive rearrangements. TCRdb provides this immuneACCESS table in a form limited to in-frame rearrangements. Some clones are lacking; in checked studies, under half of them reflect an unresolved V gene, and why the rest are absent is not known. V, J and clone size are taken as reported in that table, and D and trimming were inferred from the DNA itself. Present in this sample are 650,000 to 800,000 clones, about nine tenths of which were seen just once. 0.2% to 0.3% of the sample rests with the top ten.

The clonotype was recovered from a woman aged 18-29 years with acute or convalescent COVID-19. Sequenced sample: peripheral blood.

CDR3 loop: CASRTGGRGTDTQYF. The bases are TGTGCCAGCAGAACGGGGGGGCGGGGCACAGATACGCAGTATTTT. The chain is made from TRBV7-2 and TRBJ2-3, and 8 junction bases match TRBD2. The germline V and J ends show losses of 6 bases and 1 base respectively, and no gene match explains 6 bases of the junction. The germline V gene encodes CDR1 SGHTA and CDR2 FQGNSA. The CDR3 contains 15 residues, cysteine and phenylalanine counted. Left in the record is the CDR3 DNA by itself, 45 bases read in frame from the first base.